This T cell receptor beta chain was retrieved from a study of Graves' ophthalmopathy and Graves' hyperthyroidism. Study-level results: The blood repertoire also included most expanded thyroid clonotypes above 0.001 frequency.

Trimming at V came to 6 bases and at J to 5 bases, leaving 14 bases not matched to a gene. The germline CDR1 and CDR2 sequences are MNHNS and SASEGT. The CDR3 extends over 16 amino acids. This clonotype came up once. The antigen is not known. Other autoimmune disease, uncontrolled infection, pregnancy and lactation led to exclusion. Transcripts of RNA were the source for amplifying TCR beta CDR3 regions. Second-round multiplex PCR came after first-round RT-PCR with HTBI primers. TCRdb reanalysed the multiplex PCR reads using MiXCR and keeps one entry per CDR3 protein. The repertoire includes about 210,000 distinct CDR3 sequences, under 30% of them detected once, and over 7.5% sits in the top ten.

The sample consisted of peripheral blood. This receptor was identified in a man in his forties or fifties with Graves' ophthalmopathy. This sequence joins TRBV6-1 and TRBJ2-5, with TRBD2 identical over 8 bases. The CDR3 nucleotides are TGTGCCAGCAGGCCCCCGGGAGGGGACTGGGGGGAGACCCAGTACTTC. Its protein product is CASRPPGGDWGETQYF.